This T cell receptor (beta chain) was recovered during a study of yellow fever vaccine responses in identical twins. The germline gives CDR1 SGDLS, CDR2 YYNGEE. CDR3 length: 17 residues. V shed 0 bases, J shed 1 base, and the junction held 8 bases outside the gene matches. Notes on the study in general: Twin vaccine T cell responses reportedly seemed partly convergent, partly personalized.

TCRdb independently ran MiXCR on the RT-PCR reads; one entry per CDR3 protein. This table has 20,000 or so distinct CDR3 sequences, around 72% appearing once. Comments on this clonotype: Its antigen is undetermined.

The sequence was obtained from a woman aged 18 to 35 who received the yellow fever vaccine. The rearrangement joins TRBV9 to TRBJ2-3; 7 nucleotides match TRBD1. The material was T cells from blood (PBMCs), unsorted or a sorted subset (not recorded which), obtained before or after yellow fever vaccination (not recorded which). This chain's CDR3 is CASSVGGQSWGTDTQYF. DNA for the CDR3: TGTGCCAGCAGCGTAGGGGGACAGTCCTGGGGCACAGATACGCAGTATTTT.